This T cell receptor (beta chain) appears in the sequencing data of a study of blood T cell repertoires in COVID-19 (TCRdb year 2020). Context from the whole study: Samples from collaborators originated in the United States, Italy and Spain and spanned both the acute and convalescent phases of COVID-19. The material from the prospective study consisted of cDNA or gDNA derived from T cells, B-cell-depleted T cells, or PBMCs. Subjects who had been exposed to COVID-19, were actively infected with it, or had recovered from it provided the deeply sampled blood TCRbeta repertoires that made up the dataset. A freely available public database, intended as a resource for researchers studying the immune response to SARS-CoV-2, is where the repertoires were released. The samples were drawn from two sources: the first 160 participants of the ongoing ImmuneRACE study, and 950 to 1,500 subjects contributed by 6 global collaborators. The sample metadata nearly always contained a de-identified subject ID, COVID-19 status, age in years and sex. Where HLA class I and class II types were available, the types were taken from metadata supplied by the sample provider, not from assay-based typing.

TCRbeta CDR3 regions were amplified from genomic DNA using the immunoSEQ Assay, a bias-controlled multiplex PCR. The study's processing was this. Nucleated cell counts per sample were estimated from amplification of reference gene primers within the assay. To quantify the absolute abundance of each unique TCRbeta CDR3 rearrangement, sequence reads were collapsed and filtered. For each sample, productive Simpson clonality was calculated as the square root of Simpson's diversity index over productive rearrangements. Drawn from immuneACCESS, this table holds only the in-frame rearrangements with V and J called that TCRdb kept. Clones are partly lost; checked studies trace under half to an unresolved V gene and leave the rest unexplained. V and J calls plus clone size are reproduced from that table; the DNA served to infer D and trimming. The sample has approximately 30,000 clones on record, 88% of them singletons. The leading ten clones occupy under 30% of the sample.

As for this clone: It lacks a known antigen. Base qualities are not recorded, but no much larger clone differs from it by a single base.

The paper as a whole reports these results and caveats: Clinical and demographic metadata were provided uncurated, with the amount varying by source and participant.

The collaborating institutions used their own protocols to collect whole blood in K2EDTA tubes. For TCRbeta analysis, collaborators shipped samples in one of three forms: frozen whole blood, isolated PBMCs, or DNA extracted from either of those sample types. The sequencing sample was made of peripheral blood. The TCR comes from a woman aged 80 or older with active or convalescent COVID-19.

For the CDR3, the sequence is CAISESGRSTGELFF. The DNA sequence is as follows: TGTGCCATCAGTGAAAGTGGGAGGTCGACCGGGGAGCTGTTTTTT. The sequence is built from TRBV10-3 and TRBJ2-2; tentative D gene TRBD2, with 6 bases matching. The CDR3 holds 15 amino acids from the cysteine to the phenylalanine. Only the CDR3 DNA is retained, 45 bases long and in frame from the first base. The germline V gene sets CDR1 to ENHRY and CDR2 to SYGVKD. The germline ends are 13 bases apart after V is trimmed by 3 bases and J by 5 bases.